This T cell receptor beta chain was captured by sequencing in a study of T cell responses to AZD1222 COVID-19 vaccine. To note about this clone: What it binds is not known.

The ends lost 6 bases at V and 1 base at J; junction bases unmatched: 4. The CDR3 contains 14 residues. In germline, CDR1 is MGHDK, CDR2 SYGVNS. The table came from immunoSEQ multiplex PCR; TCRdb's copy has only in-frame clones and leaves some out. The sample records roughly 200,000 clones, 90% to 95% being singletons. Broader study findings: Repertoire sampling happened only post peak T cell response. Two AZD1222 doses significantly raised spike-specific TCR breadth and depth over controls. CD4 TCRs associated with vaccination spanned spike, dominating at 160-218 and 743-854.

The source of this sequence is an adult who received the MenACWY meningococcal vaccine as a control. The V gene is TRBV25-1, the J gene TRBJ2-7; 9 positions agree with TRBD1. Here the sequenced sample was peripheral blood, taken 28 days after the second dose of the MenACWY control vaccine. The CDR3 here is CASRGTGMSYEQYF. DNA of the CDR3: TGTGCCAGCAGAGGGACAGGGATGTCCTACGAGCAGTACTTC.